Below are 20 T cell receptor beta chains sequenced from a single sample in a study of blood T cells in healthy people across ages. Primed by a sample-barcoded 5' primer and a J-beta primer mix, a second PCR proceeded for about 7 to 11 cycles. MiXCR was run by TCRdb on the 5' RACE reads, yielding one entry per CDR3 protein. The repertoire holds approximately 350,000 distinct CDR3 sequences, with about 49% as singletons. The sequenced sample consisted of blood. The receptors shown here come from a man between 60 and 75 years old in good health.

The gene calls are TRBV11-2 and TRBJ2-7; TRBD2 matches 7 bases. This CDR3 region has 17 residues. V lost 0 bases, J lost 2 bases, and 10 bases stayed unmatched. Germline CDR1 is SGHAT and CDR2 is FQNNGV. CDR3 sequence: CASSLEAGGAGAYEQYF. The CDR3 DNA is TGTGCCAGCAGCTTAGAGGCAGGCGGTGCGGGGGCCTACGAGCAGTACTTC.

This clonotype was observed a handful of times. The chain joins TRBV9 to TRBJ2-1; 7 bases line up with TRBD1. V shed 1 base and J 8 bases; nucleotides not matched to a gene: 6. The CDR3 extends over 14 amino acids. In germline, CDR1 is SGDLS, CDR2 YYNGEE. The CDR3 region is CASSVTTGTDEQFF. The CDR3 coding sequence is TGTGCCAGCAGCGTAACGACAGGGACCGATGAGCAGTTCTTC.

The sample holds one count of this clonotype. The J gene is TRBJ2-3, the V gene TRBV28; 7 bases map to TRBD2. CDR3 length equals 16 residues. V shed 7 bases and J 4 bases; nucleotides not matched to a gene: 14. Germline assignment: CDR1 MDHEN and CDR2 SYDVKM. The CDR3 DNA sequence: TGTGCCAGCACCGTTTCTGGGGGAGGGTATTCAGATACGCAGTATTTT. Translated, it gives CASTVSGGGYSDTQYF.

In this sample, this clonotype turned up a few times. The chain recombines TRBV7-2 with TRBJ2-1; TRBD2 matches at 13 bases. Trimming took 4 bases from V and 8 from J; bases not matched to a gene: 14. The CDR3 length is 18 residues. Looked up from germline, CDR1 is SGHTA and CDR2 is FQGNSA. CDR3 DNA sequence: TGTGCCAGCAGCTCCGTGGGACTAGCGGGGCCGACGGGGGATGAGCAGTTCTTC. This encodes CASSSVGLAGPTGDEQFF.

Concerning this clonotype: It may be a read error: a sequence one base away is much more abundant. The rearrangement links TRBV7-9 to TRBJ2-5; weak D call: TRBD2 (5 bases). The J call may be incorrect, as the DNA end agrees better with TRBJ2-7. The CDR3 consists of 16 residues. In germline, CDR1 is SEHNR, CDR2 FQNEAQ (reference sequence). CDR3 sequence (DNA): TGTGCCAGCAGCTTGGGCGGGCGCCGGAGAGAGGGCGAGCAGTACTTC. Translated: CASSLGGRRREGEQYF.

This clonotype has just a few counts. CDR3 DNA sequence: TGCGCCAGCAGTGAGGCTAGCGCGGGGGGTGAGCAGTTCTTC. It codes for CASSEASAGGEQFF. The chain employs TRBV10-1 and TRBJ2-1; 8 bases agree with TRBD2. The CDR3 contains 14 residues. Trimming removed 2 bases from V and 9 bases from J; junction bases left unmatched: 6. Germline V gene data show CDR1 as WNHNN and CDR2 as SYGVQD (reference sequence).

V gene TRBV9 combines with J gene TRBJ2-5, with a tentative D call TRBD2 (5 bases). The DNA matches TRBJ2-7 better at its end, which makes the J call doubtful. Per the germline V gene, CDR1 is SGDLS and CDR2 is YYNGEE. The CDR3 has 14 amino acids. CDR3 in DNA: TGTGCCAGCAGCCCGAGAGGGATTGGATGCGAGCAGTACTTC. It translates to CASSPRGIGCEQYF.

This clonotype was found once. A read error may account for a junction end that differs from germline. The chain is built from TRBV12-5 and TRBJ2-1; 7 positions agree with TRBD1. The CDR3 is 14 amino acids. Germline CDR1 reads LGHNT; CDR2 reads FRNRAP. As DNA, the CDR3 is TGTGCTAGTGGTCCCATGACAGGGAACAATGGGCAGTTCTTC. Translation gives CASGPMTGNNGQFF.

This clonotype was counted only a few times. This chain connects TRBV5-1 to TRBJ2-3; D is possibly TRBD1 (5 bases). V lost 4 bases, J lost 0 bases, and 15 bases lay in between. CDR3 length: 16 residues. Germline V gene sequence: CDR1 SGHRS, CDR2 YFSETQ. The CDR3 region has the DNA TGCGCCAGCAGCCCCCCTTTGACAGCTAGCACAGATACGCAGTATTTT. Translated: CASSPPLTASTDTQYF.

This clonotype appeared many times. The DNA of the CDR3 is TGCGCCAGCAGCCCGGGACTAGGCGGGGAGACCCAGTACTTC. This encodes CASSPGLGGETQYF. The gene calls are TRBV5-1 and TRBJ2-5; 8 bases fit TRBD2. The CDR3 has 14 residues. Germline lookup yields CDR1 SGHRS and CDR2 YFSETQ. The J segment lost 5 bases and the V segment lost 4 bases, leaving 7 bases of the junction unmatched.

The chain links TRBV7-9 to TRBJ2-7, with 8 nucleotides matching TRBD1. With V trimmed by 5 bases and J by 3 bases, 9 bases remained unmatched. Germline lookup yields CDR1 SEHNR and CDR2 FQNEAQ (reference sequence). The length of the CDR3 is 15 residues. The CDR3, as DNA: TGTGCCAGCAGCGCGATACAGGGGGTGATCTACGAGCAGTACTTC. Residues: CASSAIQGVIYEQYF.

This clonotype showed up just a few times. The CDR3 DNA follows: TGCAGTGCTAGTCTAACCAGCGGCACAGATACGCAGTATTTT. Its protein is CSASLTSGTDTQYF. The V and J genes are TRBV20-1 and TRBJ2-3; D not certain. The CDR3 totals 14 residues. The V gene's germline CDR1 is DFQATT and CDR2 SNEGSKA (reference sequence). The ends were cut back, 3 bases at V and 1 base at J, with 11 bases in the middle.

CDR3 protein: CASSKPQTDTQYF. The CDR3 DNA sequence: TGTGCCAGCAGCAAACCTCAAACAGATACGCAGTATTTT. V gene TRBV7-9 combines with J gene TRBJ2-3; no reliable D call. Trimming removed 5 bases from V and 3 bases from J, with 9 bases in between. CDR3 length: 13 amino acids. Germline loops: CDR1 SEHNR, CDR2 FQNEAQ (reference sequence).

CDR3 residues: CATSRAGGGDTQYF. In DNA, the CDR3 is TGTGCCACCAGCAGAGCGGGCGGGGGAGATACGCAGTATTTT. This chain connects TRBV15 to TRBJ2-3; 7 nucleotides align to TRBD2. The V and J ends lost 1 base and 5 bases, in that order; junction bases with no gene match: 3. The CDR3 has 14 residues. Germline V CDR1 and CDR2: LNHNV, YYDKDF (reference sequence).

This clonotype was seen a handful of times. The chain joins TRBV7-2 to TRBJ2-6; either TRBD1 or TRBD2 may fit D (5 bases each). Looked up from germline, CDR1 is SGHTA and CDR2 is FQGNSA. V was trimmed by 8 bases and J by 1 base, leaving 18 bases between them. This CDR3 spans 17 amino acids. In DNA, the CDR3 is TGTACCAGCGACCCGGGACGGGTACGATCTGGGGCCAACGTCCTGACTTTC. Its translation: CTSDPGRVRSGANVLTF.

The rearrangement uses TRBV3-1 and TRBJ1-2; possibly TRBD1 for D (6 bases). This CDR3 is built from 15 residues. The V gene's germline CDR1 is LGHDT and CDR2 YNNKEL (reference sequence). Trimming removed 0 bases from V and 6 bases from J, with 14 bases in between. As DNA, the CDR3 is TGTGCCAGCAGCCAAGATTGGCAGGGGAGGGATGGCTACACCTTC. It codes for CASSQDWQGRDGYTF.

J is TRBJ2-3 and V is TRBV20-1; D assignment may be TRBD1 or TRBD2 (5 bases each). The CDR3 consists of 13 residues. Deletions cut 7 bases from V and 7 bases from J, with 18 bases between. Per the germline V gene, CDR1 is DFQATT and CDR2 is SNEGSKA (reference sequence). The CDR3 DNA follows: TGCAGTGAAAAGAGGTGGGACGTTTATACGCAGTATTTT. This sequence encodes CSEKRWDVYTQYF.

The chain uses TRBV18 and TRBJ1-2; D gene unclear. Germline lookup yields CDR1 KGHSH and CDR2 LQKENI. Trimming removed 1 base at V and 4 bases at J, with 7 bases between. The CDR3 totals 13 residues. CDR3 amino acids: CASSPQDLYGYTF. CDR3 sequence (DNA): TGTGCCAGCTCACCACAGGACCTCTATGGCTACACCTTC.

The table lists this clonotype with a count of one. V and J are TRBV13 and TRBJ2-7; D unclear. The CDR3 has 12 amino acids. V lost 1 base to trimming and J lost 9 bases, with 10 bases between them. CDR1 is PRHDT and CDR2 is FYEKMQ in the germline V gene (reference sequence). The CDR3 loop reads CASSLAKTGQYF. DNA for the CDR3: TGTGCCAGCAGCTTAGCCAAAACTGGGCAGTACTTC.

This chain links TRBV4-2 with TRBJ2-3; D gene uncertain. The CDR3 totals 13 residues. Germline lookup yields CDR1 LGHNA and CDR2 YNFKEQ. Between the trimmed V and J ends, which lost 1 base and 4 bases, there was a span of 6 bases. The CDR3, as DNA: TGTGCCAGCAGCCAAGCGCAGTCAGATACGCAGTATTTT. Its protein product is CASSQAQSDTQYF.